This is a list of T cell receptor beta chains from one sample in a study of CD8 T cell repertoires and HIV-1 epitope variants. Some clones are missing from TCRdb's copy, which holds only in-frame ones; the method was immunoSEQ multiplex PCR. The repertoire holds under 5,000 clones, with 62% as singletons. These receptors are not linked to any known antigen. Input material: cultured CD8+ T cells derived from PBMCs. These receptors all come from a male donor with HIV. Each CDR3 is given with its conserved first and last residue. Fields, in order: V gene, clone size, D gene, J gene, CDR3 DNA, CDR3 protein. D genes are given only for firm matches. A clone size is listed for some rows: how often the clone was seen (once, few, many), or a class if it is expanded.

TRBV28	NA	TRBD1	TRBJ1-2	TGTGCCAGCAGTTCACCTAGACAGGGAAACTACTATGGCTACACCTTC	CASSSPRQGNYYGYTF
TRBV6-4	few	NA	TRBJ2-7	TGTGCCAGCACCCCTTACCCCTGGGAGCAGTACTTC	CASTPYPWEQYF
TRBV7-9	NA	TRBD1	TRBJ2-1	TGTGCCAGCAGCTTGGACAGGGGGCTCAATGAGCAGTTCTTC	CASSLDRGLNEQFF
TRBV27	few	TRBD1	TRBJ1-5	TGTGCCAGCAGTCCCGACAGGGTGTACAATCAGCCCCAGCATTTT	CASSPDRVYNQPQHF
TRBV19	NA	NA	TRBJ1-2	TGTGCCAGTAGTACAGCCCTCTTTAACTATGGCTACACCTTC	CASSTALFNYGYTF
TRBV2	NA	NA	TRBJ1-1	TGTGCCAGCCGTGGAATTATGAACACTGAAGCTTTCTTT	CASRGIMNTEAFF
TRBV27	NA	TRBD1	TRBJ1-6	TGTGCCAGCAGTTTATCGGCAGGGGGCCCTTCACCCCTCCACTTT	CASSLSAGGPSPLHF
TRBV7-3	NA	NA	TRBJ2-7	TGTGCCAGCAGCATAATGGGTCCACCGTCCGAGCAGTACTTC	CASSIMGPPSEQYF
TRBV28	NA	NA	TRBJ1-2	TGTGCCAGCAGTTCGGCGAGGGGCTACACCTTC	CASSSARGYTF
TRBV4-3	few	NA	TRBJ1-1	TGCGCCAGCAGCCAAGGAGGAAGGAACACTGAAGCTTTCTTT	CASSQGGRNTEAFF
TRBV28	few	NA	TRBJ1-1	TGTGCCAGCAGTTTTCAGGGGCAGAAGGACACTGAAGCTTTCTTT	CASSFQGQKDTEAFF
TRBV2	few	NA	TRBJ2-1	TGTGCCAGCAGAGCCGAGGGTAGCTCCTACAATGAGCAGTTCTTC	CASRAEGSSYNEQFF
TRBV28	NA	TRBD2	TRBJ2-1	TGTGCCAGCACCACCGGGACTAGCATGGGCAATGAGCAGTTCTTC	CASTTGTSMGNEQFF
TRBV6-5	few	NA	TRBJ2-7	TGTGCCAGCAGTTACCGGACTCCCGATCGCGAGCAGTACTTC	CASSYRTPDREQYF
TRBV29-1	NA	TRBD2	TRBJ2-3	TGCAGCGAATTGCCCCCGACTAGCGGGGGGGCAGATACGCAGTATTTT	CSELPPTSGGADTQYF
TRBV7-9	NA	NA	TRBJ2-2	TGTGCCAGCACTGGGGTCACCGGGGAGCTGTTTTTT	CASTGVTGELFF
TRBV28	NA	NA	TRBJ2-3	TGTGCCAGCATCCTTGGGGGGGGCGGCACAGATACGCAGTATTTT	CASILGGGGTDTQYF
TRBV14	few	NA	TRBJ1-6	TGTGCCAGCAGCCAAGAGTGGGGGGCCTATAATTCACCCCTCCACTTT	CASSQEWGAYNSPLHF
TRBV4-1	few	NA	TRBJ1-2	TGCGCCAGCAGCCCTTCAAGGGGCGGCCATGGTAACTATGGCTACACCTTC	CASSPSRGGHGNYGYTF
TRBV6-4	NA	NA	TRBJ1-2	TGTGCCAGCAGTGATCTAGGTGGCTACACCTTC	CASSDLGGYTF
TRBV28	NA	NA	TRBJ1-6	TGTGCCACCCGCAGGTTGAATTCACCCCTCCACTTT	CATRRLNSPLHF
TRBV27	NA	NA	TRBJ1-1	TGTGCCAGCAGTTTGGGCCTTTCGAACACTGAAGCTTTCTTT	CASSLGLSNTEAFF
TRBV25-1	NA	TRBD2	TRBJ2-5	TGTGCTAGCAGGGGTTGGGGGTGGACTAGCGGCCAAGAGACCCAGTACTTC	CASRGWGWTSGQETQYF
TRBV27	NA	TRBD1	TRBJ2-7	TGTGCCAGCAGTTTCGGACAGGGGGCTATCGAGCAGTACTTC	CASSFGQGAIEQYF
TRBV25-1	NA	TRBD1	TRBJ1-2	TGTGCCAGCAGTGCGGGACAGGGCGATGGCTACACCTTC	CASSAGQGDGYTF
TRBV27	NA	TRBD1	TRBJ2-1	TGTGCCAGCAGTTTGACAGGGGATATCTACAATGAGCAGTTCTTC	CASSLTGDIYNEQFF
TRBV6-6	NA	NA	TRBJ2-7	TGTGCCAGCAGTCCAGGGGACTACGAGCAGTACTTC	CASSPGDYEQYF
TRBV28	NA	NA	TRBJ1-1	TGTGCCAGCACCCAGTGGGGCACTGAAGCTTTCTTT	CASTQWGTEAFF
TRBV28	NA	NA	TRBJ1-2	TGTGCCAGCAGTTTATGGCAGCGCGATGGCTACACCTTC	CASSLWQRDGYTF
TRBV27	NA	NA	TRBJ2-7	TGTGCCAGCAGATCCGACAGATACGAGCAGTACTTC	CASRSDRYEQYF
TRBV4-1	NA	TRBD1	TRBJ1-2	TGCGCCAGCAGCCAAGGAGACAGGGCCTATGGCTACACCTTC	CASSQGDRAYGYTF
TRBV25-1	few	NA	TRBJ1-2	TGTGCCAGCAGTGATCCGACTGAGGACTATGGCTACACCTTC	CASSDPTEDYGYTF
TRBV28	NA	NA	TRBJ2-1	TGTGCCAGCAGTTTAATTGGACTCTCCTACAATGAGCAGTTCTTC	CASSLIGLSYNEQFF
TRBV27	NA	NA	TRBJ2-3	TGTGCCAGCAGTTCTAACCCCACAGGTTATAGCACAGATACGCAGTATTTT	CASSSNPTGYSTDTQYF
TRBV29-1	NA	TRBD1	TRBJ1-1	TGCAGCGTTGATCTATCAGGGGGTCCAGCTTTCTTT	CSVDLSGGPAFF
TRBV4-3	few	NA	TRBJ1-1	TGCGCCAGCAGCCAAGATCAGGGGAACACTGAAGCTTTCTTT	CASSQDQGNTEAFF